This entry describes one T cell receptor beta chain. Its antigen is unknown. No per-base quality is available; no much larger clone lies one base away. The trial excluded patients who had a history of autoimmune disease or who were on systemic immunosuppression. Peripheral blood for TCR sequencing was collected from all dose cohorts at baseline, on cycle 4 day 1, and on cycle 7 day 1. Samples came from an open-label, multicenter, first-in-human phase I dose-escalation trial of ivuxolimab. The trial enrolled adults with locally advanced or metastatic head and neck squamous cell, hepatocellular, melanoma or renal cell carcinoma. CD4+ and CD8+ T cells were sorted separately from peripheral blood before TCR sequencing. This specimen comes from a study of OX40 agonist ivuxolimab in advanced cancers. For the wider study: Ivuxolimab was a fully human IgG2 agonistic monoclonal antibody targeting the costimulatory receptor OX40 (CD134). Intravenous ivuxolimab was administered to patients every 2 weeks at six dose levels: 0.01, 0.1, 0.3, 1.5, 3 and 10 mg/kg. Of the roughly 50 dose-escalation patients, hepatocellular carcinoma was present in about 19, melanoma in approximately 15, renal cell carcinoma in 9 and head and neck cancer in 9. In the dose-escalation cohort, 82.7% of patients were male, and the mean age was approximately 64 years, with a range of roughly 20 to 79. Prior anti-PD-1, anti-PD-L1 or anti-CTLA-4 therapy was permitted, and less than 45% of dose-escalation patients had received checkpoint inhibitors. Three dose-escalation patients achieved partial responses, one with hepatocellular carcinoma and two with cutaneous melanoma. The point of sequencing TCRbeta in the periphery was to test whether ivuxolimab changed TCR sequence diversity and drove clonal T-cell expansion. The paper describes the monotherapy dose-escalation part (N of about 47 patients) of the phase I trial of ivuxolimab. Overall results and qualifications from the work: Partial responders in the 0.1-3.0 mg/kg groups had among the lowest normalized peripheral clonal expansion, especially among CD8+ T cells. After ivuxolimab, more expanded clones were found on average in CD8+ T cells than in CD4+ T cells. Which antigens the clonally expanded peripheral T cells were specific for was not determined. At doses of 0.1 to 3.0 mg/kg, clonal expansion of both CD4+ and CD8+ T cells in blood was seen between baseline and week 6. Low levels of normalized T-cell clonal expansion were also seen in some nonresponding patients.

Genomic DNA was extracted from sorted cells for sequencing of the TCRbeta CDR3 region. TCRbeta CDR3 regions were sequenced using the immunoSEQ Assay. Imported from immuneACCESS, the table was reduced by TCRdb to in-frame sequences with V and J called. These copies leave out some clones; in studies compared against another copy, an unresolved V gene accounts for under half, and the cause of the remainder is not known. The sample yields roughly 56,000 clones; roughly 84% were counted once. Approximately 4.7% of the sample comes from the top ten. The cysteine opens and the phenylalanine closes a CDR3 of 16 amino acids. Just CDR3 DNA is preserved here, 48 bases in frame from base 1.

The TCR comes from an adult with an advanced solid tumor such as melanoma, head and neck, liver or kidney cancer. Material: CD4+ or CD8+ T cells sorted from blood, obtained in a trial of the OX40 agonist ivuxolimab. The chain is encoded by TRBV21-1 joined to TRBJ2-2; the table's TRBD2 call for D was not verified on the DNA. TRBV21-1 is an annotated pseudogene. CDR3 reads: CASSDRGLLNTGELFF. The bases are TGTGCCAGCAGCGACCGGGGACTCTTAAACACCGGGGAGCTGTTTTTT.